Shown below are 24 T cell receptor beta chains from a single sample sequenced in a study of blood T cell repertoires in COVID-19. Using immunoSEQ multiplex PCR, the repertoire was profiled, and TCRdb retains in-frame clones only, with some absent. The table includes 60,000 to 65,000 clones, around 77% detected once. The sequencing sample was made of peripheral blood. These receptors all come from a woman in her 70s with COVID-19, enrolled during active disease.

This clone has just a few counts. The chain recombines TRBV5-4 with TRBJ2-1; D not resolved. CDR1 and CDR2 (germline): SGHNT, YYREEE (reference sequence). V lost 1 base and J lost 5, with 10 bases in between. CDR3 size: 14 residues. Here the CDR3 reads CASSLSMVNNEQFF. The CDR3 DNA sequence: TGTGCCAGCAGCTTGTCTATGGTAAACAATGAGCAGTTCTTC.

The CDR3 DNA follows: TGTGCCAGCAGTTGGCTACAGGGGAACTCTGGAAACACCATATATTTT. It is translated as CASSWLQGNSGNTIYF. The chain joins TRBV27 to TRBJ1-3, with 7 bases lining up with TRBD1. The CDR3 sequence is 16 residues long. The V and J ends lost 4 bases and 0 bases, in that order; junction bases with no gene match: 6. Germline assignment: CDR1 MNHEY and CDR2 SMNVEV (reference sequence).

The J gene is TRBJ1-2, the V gene TRBV11-1; TRBD1 aligns across 7 bases. The V gene end was trimmed by 8 bases and the J gene end by 1 base; junction bases not matched to a gene: 13. The germline V gene encodes CDR1 SGHAT and CDR2 FQDESV (reference sequence). The CDR3 has 16 residues. This chain's CDR3 is CASGRERQGVNYGYTF. DNA of the CDR3: TGTGCCAGCGGCCGGGAGCGACAGGGCGTTAACTATGGCTACACCTTC. Full variable domain (rest looked up from reference TRBV11-1 and TRBJ1-2): EAEVAQSPRYKITEKSQAVAFWCDPISGHATLYWYRQILGQGPELLVQFQDESVVDDSQLPKDRFSAERLKGVDSTLKIQPAELGDSAMYLCASGRERQGVNYGYTFGSGTRLTVV.

The chain couples TRBV27 to TRBJ1-2; TRBD1 matches 8 bases. The CDR3 totals 13 residues. V lost 3 bases and J lost 7; bases outside the gene matches: 4. Germline lookup yields CDR1 MNHEY and CDR2 SMNVEV (reference sequence). CDR3 sequence reads: CASSLQGAGGYTF. CDR3 coding DNA: TGTGCCAGCAGTTTGCAGGGGGCAGGTGGCTACACCTTC.

This rearrangement joins TRBV5-6 to TRBJ1-2; D is ambiguous. V lost 0 bases and J 1 base, leaving 7 bases between the germline ends. The germline V gene encodes CDR1 SGHDT and CDR2 YYEEEE. The CDR3 has 14 residues. The CDR3 bases are TGTGCCAGCAGCTTGGAACACCTTAACTATGGCTACACCTTC. This translates into CASSLEHLNYGYTF.

This clone has more than one count but fewer than ten. The chain combines TRBV15 with TRBJ1-1, with D unresolved. There are 15 residues in the CDR3. The V gene lost 2 bases and the J gene lost 1 base, with 11 bases spanning the gap. Germline CDR1 LNHNV, CDR2 YYDKDF (reference sequence). The chain's CDR3 is CATSRNRGRNTEAFF. The CDR3 bases are TGTGCCACCAGCAGAAACCGGGGTCGGAACACTGAAGCTTTCTTT.

The chain employs TRBV4-2 and TRBJ2-3; possible D gene TRBD2, 6 bases. Germline loops: CDR1 LGHNA, CDR2 YNFKEQ. Trimming took 0 bases from V and 4 from J, leaving 14 bases between them. The CDR3 is 16 residues long. The CDR3 DNA is TGTGCCAGCAGCCAAGATCTGGCTAGCGCAGCAGATACGCAGTATTTT. Translated, it gives CASSQDLASAADTQYF.

The chain uses TRBV27 and TRBJ1-1, with 7 bases matching TRBD1. CDR1 is MNHEY, CDR2 SMNVEV, per germline (reference sequence). This CDR3 spans 14 amino acids. The J segment lost 1 base and the V segment lost 5 bases, leaving 4 bases of the junction unmatched. Here the CDR3 DNA reads TGTGCCAGCAGTCGCGGACAGGAGAACACTGAAGCTTTCTTT. Its protein is CASSRGQENTEAFF.

This clone has a single count. V and J are TRBV19 and TRBJ2-1; D perhaps matches TRBD2 (6 bases). Trimming shortened V by 2 bases and J by 5 bases, and 16 bases separated the two germline ends. The CDR3 runs to 16 residues. Germline V gene lookup returns CDR1 LNHDA and CDR2 SQIVND (reference sequence). The CDR3 coding sequence is TGTGCCAGTAGTATACCGGCACTAGCAGATAACAATGAGCAGTTCTTC. Protein product: CASSIPALADNNEQFF.

The chain joins TRBV28 to TRBJ1-6, with TRBD1 identical over 7 bases. The germline V gene has CDR1 MDHEN and CDR2 SYDVKM. Unmatched junction bases numbered 13, after V lost 6 bases and J lost 11 bases. This CDR3 contains 15 residues. CDR3 loop: CASSPRTGLRTPLHF. The CDR3 DNA reads as TGTGCCAGCAGCCCTAGGACAGGTTTGAGGACACCCCTCCACTTT.

This clone was seen once. The gene calls are TRBV5-3 and TRBJ2-7; 8 nucleotides align to TRBD2. TRBV5-3 is an ORF; its function is uncertain. This CDR3 is built from 15 residues. V lost 7 bases and J lost 0; bases outside the gene matches: 9. The CDR3 coding sequence is TGTGCCAGACGTCTAGCGGGTGGGAGCTCCTACGAGCAGTACGTC. This translates into CARRLAGGSSYEQYV.

A word on this clone: The junction differs from germline at one of its ends, possibly a read error. J is TRBJ2-1 and V is TRBV20-1, with 9 nucleotides matching TRBD2. Germline CDR1 is DFQATT and CDR2 is SNEGSKA (reference sequence). The CDR3 consists of 9 residues. The DNA for the CDR3 is TGCAGTGCGATGCGGGAGGGGGTCTTC. Amino acid sequence: CSAMREGVF.

This clone was detected a few times. The chain uses TRBV4-2 and TRBJ1-2; D gene ambiguous. Trimming took 4 bases from V and 8 from J, leaving 8 bases between them. Germline loops: CDR1 LGHNA, CDR2 YNFKEQ. CDR3 size: 11 residues. The CDR3, as DNA: TGTGCCAGCAGCCTAGCCGGCGGCTACACCTTC. Protein sequence: CASSLAGGYTF.

With respect to this clone: The same CDR3 also results from other DNA sequences found in this sample. The chain has TRBV6-1 and TRBJ1-2, with D unclear. With 3 bases removed from V and 4 bases from J, the gap between germline ends came to 3 bases. The CDR3 contains 11 residues. The germline gives CDR1 MNHNS, CDR2 SASEGT. The CDR3 DNA follows: TGTGCCAGCAGTGACAGCTATGGCTACACCTTC. Residues: CASSDSYGYTF.

This clone was counted between two and nine times. The genes are TRBV3-1 (or the pseudogene TRBV3-2) and TRBJ2-1; D gene uncertain. The CDR3 length is 14 residues. CDR1 is LGHDT, CDR2 YNNKEL, per germline (reference sequence). V lost 4 bases, J lost 2 bases, and 9 bases lay in between. The CDR3 region has the DNA TGTGCCAGCAGCCCCAGGTCCACCTACAATGAGCAGTTCTTC. It encodes CASSPRSTYNEQFF.

The chain uses TRBV19 and TRBJ1-2; unclear D gene. Germline loops: CDR1 LNHDA, CDR2 SQIVND (reference sequence). The CDR3 is 13 residues long. V was pared by 1 base and J by 2 bases, with 5 bases between. The CDR3 sequence: CASSIAGNYGYTF. The CDR3 DNA sequence: TGTGCCAGTAGTATAGCAGGAAACTATGGCTACACCTTC.

This chain connects TRBV11-3 to TRBJ1-5, with D unresolved. The germline CDR1 and CDR2 sequences are SGHNT and YENEEA. The CDR3 is 13 residues long. Deletions cut 5 bases from V and 0 bases from J, with 5 bases between. CDR3: CASSRDSNQPQHF. The CDR3 DNA is TGTGCCAGCAGCCGGGATAGCAATCAGCCCCAGCATTTT.

The chain uses TRBV12-3 or TRBV12-4 and TRBJ1-5; TRBD1 might be the D (6 bases). V lost 6 bases to trimming and J lost 5 bases, with 11 bases between them. The CDR3 is made up of 13 amino acids. Here the CDR3 DNA reads TGTGCCAGCAGCCTCTCAGGGGATCAGCCCCAGCATTTT. Its translation: CASSLSGDQPQHF.

CDR3 DNA sequence: TGTGCCAGCAGCCGAGGACAGGGACGAGGCTACACCTTC. Its translation: CASSRGQGRGYTF. This chain connects TRBV5-4 to TRBJ1-2; 8 bases align to TRBD1. The V and J ends lost 4 bases and 8 bases, in that order; junction bases with no gene match: 7. Germline assignment: CDR1 SGHNT and CDR2 YYREEE (reference sequence). The CDR3 sequence is 13 residues long.

J is TRBJ2-2 and V is TRBV5-5, with a tentative D call TRBD2 (6 bases). Trimming pared 4 bases from V and 1 base from J, leaving 17 bases between. Germline CDR1 reads SGHKS; CDR2 reads YYEKEE (reference sequence). This CDR3 region has 17 residues. The CDR3 sequence is CASSLTPSVLNTGELFF. The DNA for the CDR3 is TGTGCCAGCAGCCTCACCCCTAGCGTCTTGAACACCGGGGAGCTGTTTTTT.

This chain links TRBV21-1 with TRBJ2-7; whether TRBD1, the table's D call, matches the DNA was not checked. TRBV21-1 is deemed a pseudogene. The CDR3 is 13 residues long. The CDR3: CASHPGTGDEQYV. The CDR3, as DNA: TGTGCCAGCCATCCCGGGACAGGGGACGAGCAGTACGTC.

J is TRBJ2-1 and V is TRBV24-1; the D gene is possibly TRBD1 (6 bases). The CDR3 has 16 residues. Deletions cut 4 bases from V and 6 bases from J, with 18 bases between. Germline V lookup: CDR1 KGHDR, CDR2 SFDVKD. The CDR3 region has the DNA TGTGCCACCAGTGACCGCACAGGGACCGGGGTCAATGAGCAGTTCTTC. Its protein product is CATSDRTGTGVNEQFF.

The chain joins TRBV7-9 to TRBJ2-6; D perhaps matches TRBD1 (6 bases). This CDR3 is 15 amino acids long. CDR1 is SEHNR and CDR2 is FQNEAQ in the germline V gene (reference sequence). The germline V and J ends were trimmed by 5 bases and 2 bases, with 10 bases remaining between them. This chain's CDR3 is CASSPSGAGANVLTF. CDR3 DNA sequence: TGTGCCAGCAGCCCTTCAGGGGCTGGGGCCAACGTCCTGACTTTC.

There are a few counts of this clone. V and J are TRBV11-2 and TRBJ2-1, with 15 positions matching TRBD2. The ends lost 6 bases at V and 9 bases at J; junction bases unmatched: 9. CDR1 is SGHAT, CDR2 FQNNGV, per germline. The CDR3 has 16 amino acids. The CDR3 reads CASRFGLAGGSGEQFF. The CDR3 coding sequence is TGTGCCAGCAGATTCGGACTAGCGGGAGGGAGTGGTGAGCAGTTCTTC.